The clone carrying this T cell receptor beta chain was found many times. From the RT-PCR reads, TCRdb called clonotypes with MiXCR, one entry per CDR3 protein. The table has about 700,000 distinct CDR3 sequences, 13% to 15% seen once. Source material: memory CD4+ T cells from blood. The receptor comes from a female donor in good health, serving as a healthy control.

Here the CDR3 reads CASTKGLAASYEQYF. In nucleotides, the CDR3 is TGTGCCAGCACAAAGGGACTCGCGGCGTCCTACGAGCAGTACTTC. V is TRBV4-2 and J is TRBJ2-7; D possibly corresponds to TRBD2 (6 bases). Germline CDR1 is LGHNA and CDR2 is YNFKEQ. V was pared by 7 bases and J by 1 base, with 17 bases between. This CDR3 comprises 15 residues.